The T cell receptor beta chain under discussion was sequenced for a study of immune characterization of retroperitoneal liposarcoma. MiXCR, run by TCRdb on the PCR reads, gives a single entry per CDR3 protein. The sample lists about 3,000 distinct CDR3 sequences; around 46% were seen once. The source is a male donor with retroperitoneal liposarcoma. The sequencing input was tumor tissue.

The CDR3 bases are TGTGCCAGCGGTTGGGAGGGAGGGGCAGATACGCAGTATTTT. Its translation: CASGWEGGADTQYF. V usage is TRBV28 and J usage is TRBJ2-3; 7 nucleotides align to TRBD2. In germline, CDR1 is MDHEN, CDR2 SYDVKM. The V and J ends lost 8 bases and 4 bases, in that order; junction bases with no gene match: 9. The CDR3 extends over 14 amino acids.